Reported below is one TCR beta chain. The CDR3 covers 15 residues. Germline V gene lookup returns CDR1 SGHRS and CDR2 YFSETQ. Trimming removed 2 bases from V and 3 bases from J; junction bases left unmatched: 4. The sample originates from a study of T cell changes during pregnancy in multiple sclerosis. Here immunoSEQ multiplex PCR was the method, and the copy in TCRdb shows in-frame clones only, minus some. Counted here are approximately 60,000 clones, approximately 95% occurring once; the ten biggest clones make up 3% to 4%. The specimen was CD8+ T cells from peripheral blood mononuclear cells, collected in the second trimester of pregnancy. The rearrangement links TRBV5-1 to TRBJ2-7; TRBD2 matches 11 bases. The sequence came from a female donor with multiple sclerosis, enrolled in a pregnancy study. The CDR3 nucleotides read TGCGCCAGCAGCTTCTCCGGGACTAGCGGCTACGAGCAGTACTTC. Protein product: CASSFSGTSGYEQYF.